Listed below are T cell receptor beta chains from one sample, sequenced in a study of blood T cell repertoires in COVID-19. The table came from immunoSEQ multiplex PCR; TCRdb's copy has only in-frame clones and leaves some out. In the table there are 430,000 or so clones, 88% of which are singletons. The sequenced sample consisted of PBMCs or T cells enriched from blood (not recorded which). Receptors were obtained from a woman between 18 and 30 years old who had been exposed to COVID-19. Both conserved end residues are part of each CDR3. A D gene is named only where the DNA matches it firmly. Where a row states a size, it is once, few, many or the class of an expanded clone; other rows omit it.

V,D,J,size,CDR3,DNA
TRBV28,TRBD1,TRBJ1-5,-,CASSSTGGVEPQHF,TGTGCCAGCTCCTCGACAGGGGGTGTTGAGCCCCAGCATTTT
TRBV23-1,TRBD1,TRBJ2-1,-,CASSQSFQGQCSYNEQFF,TGCGCCAGCAGTCAATCGTTTCAGGGACAGTGCTCCTACAATGAGCAGTTCTTC
TRBV7-9,-,TRBJ2-7,-,CASSLGLGVYEQYF,TGTGCCAGCAGCTTAGGACTGGGAGTCTACGAGCAGTACTTC
TRBV14,TRBD1,TRBJ2-1,-,CASSQVVGTGDDEQFF,TGTGCCAGCAGCCAAGTCGTCGGGACAGGGGACGATGAGCAGTTCTTC
TRBV4-3,-,TRBJ2-7,-,CASSQVQGLEQYF,TGCGCCAGCAGCCAAGTACAGGGTCTCGAGCAGTACTTC
TRBV4-1,-,TRBJ2-7,-,CASSQETDSYEQYF,TGCGCCAGCAGCCAGGAGACAGACTCTTACGAGCAGTACTTC
TRBV7-8,TRBD2,TRBJ2-1,-,CASRLRETYNEQFF,TGTGCCAGCAGGTTGCGGGAGACCTACAATGAGCAGTTCTTC
TRBV7-9,-,TRBJ1-1,-,CASFVGANMNTEAFF,TGTGCCAGCTTCGTAGGGGCGAACATGAACACTGAAGCTTTCTTT
TRBV4-1,-,TRBJ2-7,once,CASSQEEGRAYEQYF,TGCGCCAGCAGCCAAGAAGAGGGAAGAGCCTACGAGCAGTACTTC
TRBV7-2,TRBD2,TRBJ2-1,few,CASSSSSGRAQGDNEQFF,TGTGCCAGCAGCTCCTCTAGCGGGAGGGCCCAGGGTGACAATGAGCAGTTCTTC
TRBV28,-,TRBJ2-7,-,CASLGQGRRYEQYF,TGTGCCAGCCTAGGGCAGGGTCGGCGGTACGAGCAGTACTTC
TRBV6-1,TRBD2,TRBJ2-3,-,CASSESGGVTQYF,TGTGCCAGCAGTGAAAGCGGGGGGGTCACGCAGTATTTT
TRBV15,-,TRBJ2-6,-,CATSRGGRGVDSGANVLTF,TGTGCCACCAGCAGAGGCGGTCGGGGAGTCGACTCTGGGGCCAACGTCCTGACTTTC
TRBV28,-,TRBJ2-7,once,CASSSAGTLNYEQYF,TGTGCCAGCAGCTCCGCCGGGACATTGAATTACGAGCAGTACTTC
TRBV18,-,TRBJ1-4,once,CASSSGAANEKLFF,TGTGCCAGCTCGTCGGGTGCGGCTAATGAAAAACTGTTTTTT
TRBV24-1,-,TRBJ2-2,-,CATSPLPGGPRSGELFF,TGTGCCACCAGTCCCCTACCCGGAGGCCCCAGGTCCGGGGAGCTGTTTTTT
TRBV27,-,TRBJ2-4,-,CASSFRNIQYF,TGTGCCAGCAGTTTCAGGAACATTCAGTACTTC
TRBV30,-,TRBJ1-1,-,CAWSVGRREAFF,TGTGCCTGGAGTGTCGGTAGGAGAGAAGCTTTCTTT
TRBV5-8,-,TRBJ1-5,-,CASTGVRSYYSNQPQHF,TGTGCCAGTACGGGGGTCAGGTCATACTATAGCAATCAGCCCCAGCATTTT
TRBV23-1,TRBD1,TRBJ1-4,-,CASTLLRRTGREKLFF,TGCGCCAGCACTCTATTACGTCGGACAGGGCGAGAAAAACTGTTTTTT
TRBV11-2,TRBD1,TRBJ1-5,-,CASSLGGTGVQPQHF,TGTGCCAGCAGCTTAGGAGGGACAGGGGTTCAGCCCCAGCATTTT
TRBV19,TRBD1,TRBJ1-1,once,CASSTGTANTEAFF,TGTGCCAGTAGCACCGGGACAGCGAACACTGAAGCTTTCTTT
TRBV20-1,TRBD1,TRBJ2-1,-,CSASSDREYNEQFF,TGCAGTGCTAGTAGTGACAGGGAGTACAATGAGCAGTTCTTC
TRBV5-1,TRBD1,TRBJ2-5,few,CASSPDRGQETQYF,TGCGCCAGCAGCCCGGACAGGGGGCAAGAGACCCAGTACTTC
TRBV4-1,-,TRBJ2-7,-,CASSPLLSSYEQYF,TGCGCCAGCAGCCCTCTCCTTAGCTCCTACGAGCAGTACTTC
TRBV5-4,TRBD2,TRBJ2-2,-,CASSLTSGGTGELFF,TGTGCCAGCAGCTTGACTAGCGGGGGAACCGGGGAGCTGTTTTTT